Described below is a single T cell receptor (beta chain) sequence and its context. Original processing methods: Amplifying reference gene primers gave estimates of nucleated cell counts. Some clones are missing from TCRdb's copy, which holds only in-frame ones; the method was immunoSEQ multiplex PCR. The V and J calls and the clone size are those of that table, but D and trimming were determined from the DNA. The sample consists of around 87,000 clones, about 76% of them appearing once. The data belong to a study of blood T cell repertoires in COVID-19. Study information: COVID-19 samples collected from the United States, Italy and Spain covered acute and convalescent phases.

The specimen was peripheral blood. The TCR sequence derives from a woman of 80 years or more with acute or convalescent COVID-19.

CDR3 nucleotides: TGCGCCAGCAGCCAACGGACAGGGGACGGCTACACCTTC. It codes for CASSQRTGDGYTF. The chain links TRBV4-1 to TRBJ1-2; 9 bases map to TRBD1. This CDR3 contains 13 residues. The germline V gene has CDR1 MGHRA and CDR2 YSYEKL. The V and J ends lost 2 bases and 8 bases, in that order; junction bases with no gene match: 3.